Each of the 12 T cell receptor beta chains below was sequenced from the same sample in a study of T cell repertoires in cytomegalovirus infection. TCRdb reprocessed the reads with MiXCR, giving one entry per CDR3 protein. The data hold fewer than 350,000 distinct CDR3 sequences, with 9.5% observed a single time. The sequenced sample was PBMCs. These receptors came from a human donor in good health (CMV status not recorded). Some clones in this sample may be carry-over from other donors' samples.

This chain joins TRBV28 and TRBJ1-1, with TRBD1 identical over 9 bases. Germline V gives CDR1 MDHEN, CDR2 SYDVKM. The CDR3 length is 14 residues. V lost 9 bases to trimming and J lost 3 bases; unmatched junction nucleotides: 8. CDR3 sequence reads: CASLGTGTYTEAFF. In nucleotides, the CDR3 is TGTGCCAGTCTAGGGACAGGGACTTACACTGAAGCTTTCTTT.

There are a few counts of this clonotype. V and J are TRBV7-2 and TRBJ1-1, with TRBD1 as a possible D gene (6 bases). V was pared by 0 bases and J by 11 bases, with 13 bases between. CDR3 size: 13 residues. Germline V gives CDR1 SGHTA, CDR2 FQGNSA. As DNA, the CDR3 is TGTGCCAGCAGCTTAGCGAACAGGGTGGAGGCTTTCTTT. This codes for CASSLANRVEAFF.

This sequence joins TRBV27 and TRBJ1-5; a possible D gene is TRBD1 (5 bases). V dropped 4 bases and J dropped 9 bases, with 19 bases sitting between them. Germline CDR1 reads MNHEY; CDR2 reads SMNVEV (reference sequence). This CDR3 comprises 15 residues. The CDR3 sequence is CASSWPGTVARPQHF. In DNA, the CDR3 is TGTGCCAGCAGTTGGCCCGGGACCGTTGCTCGGCCCCAGCATTTT.

This clonotype was observed many times. This chain joins TRBV7-8 and TRBJ1-3; D possibly corresponds to TRBD1 (6 bases). The CDR3 loop spans 17 amino acids. The germline CDR1 and CDR2 sequences are SGHVS and FQNEAQ. Trimming cost V 1 base and J 1 base, with 14 bases left between them. The CDR3 coding sequence is TGTGCCAGCAGCTTAGTAGACAGGCCGCTATCTGGAAACACCATATATTTT. Protein: CASSLVDRPLSGNTIYF.

This clonotype was seen only a few times. The chain has TRBV4-2 and TRBJ1-6, with D unresolved. The CDR3 has 12 residues. V was cut by 2 bases and J by 13 bases, with 9 bases left in between. Per the germline V gene, CDR1 is LGHNA and CDR2 is YNFKEQ. CDR3 sequence: CASSQPPGPLHF. The CDR3 DNA reads as TGTGCCAGCAGCCAACCCCCCGGGCCCCTCCACTTT.

This clonotype was detected ten times or more. This rearrangement joins TRBV7-2 to TRBJ2-7, with D perhaps matching TRBD1 (6 bases). Germline V CDR1 and CDR2: SGHTA, FQGNSA. The V gene lost 1 base and the J gene lost 1 base, with 11 bases spanning the gap. The CDR3 totals 15 residues. The CDR3 DNA reads TGTGCCAGCAGCTTAGGTCAGGGGCCTTCCTACGAGCAGTACTTC. This gives the protein CASSLGQGPSYEQYF.

This clonotype was detected only a few times. The chain couples TRBV19 to TRBJ1-5; no clear D. Germline V lookup: CDR1 LNHDA, CDR2 SQIVND (reference sequence). The CDR3 has 14 residues. V gave up 3 bases and J gave up 5 bases, with 11 bases separating them. The CDR3 loop reads CASSMGGIYQPQHF. The DNA of the CDR3 is TGTGCCAGTAGTATGGGAGGGATCTATCAGCCCCAGCATTTT.

This clonotype has at least ten counts. CDR3 sequence reads: CASSPGGYTEAFF. DNA for the CDR3: TGTGCCAGCAGCCCTGGGGGGTATACTGAAGCTTTCTTT. The chain combines TRBV7-9 with TRBJ1-1, with D possibly being TRBD1 (5 bases). Trimming pared 5 bases from V and 5 bases from J, leaving 12 bases between. The CDR3 spans 13 residues. Germline CDR1 and CDR2: SEHNR and FQNEAQ (reference sequence).

V and J are TRBV7-6 and TRBJ2-2; the match to TRBD1 covers 9 bases. V shed 4 bases and J 2 bases; nucleotides not matched to a gene: 8. CDR3 length equals 17 residues. The germline V gene encodes CDR1 SGHVS and CDR2 FNYEAQ. The CDR3 region has the DNA TGTGCCAGCAGCTCACCCAGGACAGGGGTAAACACCGGGGAGCTGTTTTTT. This gives the protein CASSSPRTGVNTGELFF.

At least ten counts were recorded for this clonotype. This chain links TRBV12-5 with TRBJ2-1; 7 bases agree with TRBD2. V gave up 6 bases and J gave up 6 bases; unmatched junction bases: 5. There are 13 residues in the CDR3. Germline CDR1 is LGHNT and CDR2 is FRNRAP. CDR3 in amino acids: CASGREVPNEQFF. For the CDR3, the DNA is TGTGCTAGTGGCCGGGAGGTCCCCAATGAGCAGTTCTTC.

This clonotype was seen only a few times. This chain uses TRBV4-2 with TRBJ2-1; TRBD2 is a possible D gene (6 bases). This CDR3 is built from 15 residues. CDR1 and CDR2 from the germline V gene are LGHNA and YNFKEQ. The V end was cut by 1 base, the J end by 0 bases, with 7 bases between. CDR3 protein: CASSQVGSSYNEQFF. The CDR3 DNA reads as TGTGCCAGCAGCCAAGTCGGGAGCTCCTACAATGAGCAGTTCTTC.

This clonotype has ten or more counts. The rearrangement joins TRBV2 to TRBJ1-5; 10 bases line up with TRBD1. The length of the CDR3 is 15 residues. Germline CDR1 and CDR2: SNHLY and FYNNEI. V shed 5 bases and J 5 bases; nucleotides not matched to a gene: 6. CDR3 sequence: CASSTGTGAHQPQHF. CDR3 coding DNA: TGTGCCAGCAGTACCGGGACAGGGGCCCATCAGCCCCAGCATTTT.